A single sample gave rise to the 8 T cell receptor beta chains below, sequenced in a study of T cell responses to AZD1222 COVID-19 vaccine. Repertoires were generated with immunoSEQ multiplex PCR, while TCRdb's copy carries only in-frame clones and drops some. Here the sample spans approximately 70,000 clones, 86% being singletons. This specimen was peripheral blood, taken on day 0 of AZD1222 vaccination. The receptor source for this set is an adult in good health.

CDR3: CASSTVDRTKETQYF. CDR3 DNA sequence: TGTGCCAGTAGTACGGTGGACAGGACAAAGGAGACCCAGTACTTC. V gene TRBV19 combines with J gene TRBJ2-5, with 7 bases matching TRBD1. V dropped 4 bases and J dropped 5; count of bases not matched to a gene: 10. The CDR3 is 15 residues long. Germline CDR1 reads LNHDA; CDR2 reads SQIVND (reference sequence). Full variable domain (remainder filled in from reference TRBV19 and TRBJ2-5): DGGITQSPKYLFRKEGQNVTLSCEQNLNHDAMYWYRQDPGQGLRLIYYSQIVNDFQKGDIAEGYSVSREKKESFPLTVTSAQKNPTAFYLCASSTVDRTKETQYFGPGTRLLVL.

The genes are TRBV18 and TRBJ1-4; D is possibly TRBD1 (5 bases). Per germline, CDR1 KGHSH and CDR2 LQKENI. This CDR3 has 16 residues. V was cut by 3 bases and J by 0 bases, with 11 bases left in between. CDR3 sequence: CASSPKGPATNEKLFF. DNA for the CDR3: TGTGCCAGCTCACCCAAGGGACCCGCAACTAATGAAAAACTGTTTTTT.

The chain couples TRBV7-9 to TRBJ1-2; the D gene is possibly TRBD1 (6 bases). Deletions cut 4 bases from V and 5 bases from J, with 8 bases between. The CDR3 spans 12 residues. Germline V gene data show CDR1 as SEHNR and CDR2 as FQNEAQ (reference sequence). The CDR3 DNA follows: TGTGCCAGCAGCTCGGACAGTTATGGCTACACCTTC. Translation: CASSSDSYGYTF.

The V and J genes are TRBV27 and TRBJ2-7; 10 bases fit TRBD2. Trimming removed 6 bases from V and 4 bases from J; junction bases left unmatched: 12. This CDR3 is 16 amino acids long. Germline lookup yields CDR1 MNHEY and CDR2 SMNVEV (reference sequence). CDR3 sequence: CASRRTSGSRSYEQYF. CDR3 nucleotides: TGTGCCAGCAGACGGACTAGCGGTTCGAGGTCGTACGAGCAGTACTTC.

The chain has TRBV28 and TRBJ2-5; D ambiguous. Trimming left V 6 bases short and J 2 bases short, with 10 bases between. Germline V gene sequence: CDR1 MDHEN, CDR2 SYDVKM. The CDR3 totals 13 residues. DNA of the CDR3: TGTGCCAGCAGCCTCGTCCAGCAAGAGACCCAGTACTTC. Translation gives CASSLVQQETQYF.

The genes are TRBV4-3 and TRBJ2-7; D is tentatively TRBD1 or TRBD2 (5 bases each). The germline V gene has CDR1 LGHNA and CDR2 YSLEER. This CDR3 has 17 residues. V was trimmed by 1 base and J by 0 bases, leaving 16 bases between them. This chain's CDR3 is CASSQGGRPGSSYEQYF. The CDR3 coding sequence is TGCGCCAGCAGCCAAGGGGGACGGCCGGGCAGCTCCTACGAGCAGTACTTC.

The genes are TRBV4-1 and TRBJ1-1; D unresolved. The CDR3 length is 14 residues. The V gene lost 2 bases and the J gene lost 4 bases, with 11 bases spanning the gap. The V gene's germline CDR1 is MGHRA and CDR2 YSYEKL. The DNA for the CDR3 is TGCGCCAGCAGCCAACCTAGGGAGGGCACTGAAGCTTTCTTT. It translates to CASSQPREGTEAFF.

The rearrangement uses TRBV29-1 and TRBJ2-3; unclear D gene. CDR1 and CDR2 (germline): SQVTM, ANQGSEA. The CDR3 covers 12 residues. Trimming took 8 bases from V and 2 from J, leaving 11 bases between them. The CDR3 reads CSTSGPTDTQYF. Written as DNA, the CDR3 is TGCAGCACCTCCGGGCCCACAGATACGCAGTATTTT.